These T cell receptor beta chains were read from a single sample in a study of shared clonotypes between healthy human individuals. This table comes from immunoSEQ multiplex PCR, and its TCRdb copy is limited to in-frame clones, with some not included. The table shows about 2 million clones, with about 95% occurring only once. The sample consisted of naive CD8+ T cells sorted from blood. The receptors were sampled from a man aged 18 to 30 in good health. Each CDR3 is given with its conserved first and last residue. D genes are given only for firm matches. For some rows the clone size is stated as once, few or many, or as a class when expanded; others skip it.

d_gene	len	v_gene	abundance	j_gene	CDR3nt	CDR3aa
NA	13	TRBV27	NA	TRBJ1-1	TGTGCCAGCAGTTTAGGACAAAAGACTGAAGCTTTCTTT	CASSLGQKTEAFF
TRBD2	18	TRBV4-3	NA	TRBJ2-1	TGCGCCAGCAGCCAAGGGCTAGCGGGAGCAAGGTCCTACAATGAGCAGTTCTTC	CASSQGLAGARSYNEQFF
TRBD1	14	TRBV6-1	NA	TRBJ1-5	TGTGCCAGCAGTGGGACAGGGGGCAATCAGCCCCAGCATTTT	CASSGTGGNQPQHF
NA	13	TRBV6-5	once	TRBJ1-1	TGTGCCAGCAGGCTGAACTTGAACACTGAAGCTTTCTTT	CASRLNLNTEAFF
NA	13	TRBV30	NA	TRBJ2-1	TGTGCCTGGGACACACGCAACTACAATGAGCAGTTCTTC	CAWDTRNYNEQFF
TRBD1	19	TRBV27	NA	TRBJ1-3	TGTGCCAGCAGTCCTTATAAGGGAACAGGGGAGGCCACTGGAAACACCATATATTTT	CASSPYKGTGEATGNTIYF
TRBD1	16	TRBV27	NA	TRBJ2-5	TGTGCCAGCAGTTTGTTTGGGACAGGGCTTCAAGAGACCCAGTACTTC	CASSLFGTGLQETQYF
NA	15	TRBV5-4	once	TRBJ2-7	TGTGCCAGCAGCTTGGGGCAGGGTTCCACCTACGAGCAGTACTTC	CASSLGQGSTYEQYF
TRBD2	19	TRBV13	NA	TRBJ2-5	TGTGCCAGCAGCCGAATACCCCCTTACGGACTAGCGGGAGAGGAGACCCAGTACTTC	CASSRIPPYGLAGEETQYF
NA	17	TRBV7-2	NA	TRBJ1-2	TGTGCCAGCAGCTTCCCAGGCAACATGGGGACACACTATGGCTACACCTTC	CASSFPGNMGTHYGYTF
NA	12	TRBV7-9	NA	TRBJ1-5	TGTGCCAGCAGCTTAGCAGGTCAGCCCCAGCATTTT	CASSLAGQPQHF
TRBD1	15	TRBV7-2	NA	TRBJ1-1	TGTGCCAGCAGCTTAGGAGACAGGGTTAACACTGAAGCTTTCTTT	CASSLGDRVNTEAFF
NA	17	TRBV2	NA	TRBJ1-6	TGTGCCAGCAGTGAGGGGGGACCCATCTCCTATAATTCACCCCTCCACTTT	CASSEGGPISYNSPLHF
TRBD1	13	TRBV7-6	NA	TRBJ1-1	TGTGCCAGCAGCTTGGGACAGGGTTTTGAAGCTTTCTTT	CASSLGQGFEAFF
TRBD2	14	TRBV27	NA	TRBJ2-7	TGTGCCAGCAGTTTATCGGGGGGGGTATACGAGCAGTACTTC	CASSLSGGVYEQYF
TRBD1	15	TRBV27	NA	TRBJ1-2	TGTGCCAGCAGTGTAACCGGGACAGCTAACTATGGCTACACCTTC	CASSVTGTANYGYTF
NA	16	TRBV2	NA	TRBJ1-1	TGTGCCAGCAGTGATTCGTGGGGAGGTGGGAACACTGAAGCTTTCTTT	CASSDSWGGGNTEAFF
TRBD2	16	TRBV13	NA	TRBJ2-7	TGTGCCAGCAGCTCTAGACTAGCGGGAGTCTCCTACGAGCAGTACTTC	CASSSRLAGVSYEQYF
TRBD2	16	TRBV6-6	NA	TRBJ2-7	TGTGCCAGCAGTTACGACACCGGGACTAGCCAGTACGAGCAGTACTTC	CASSYDTGTSQYEQYF
NA	12	TRBV6-1	NA	TRBJ2-7	TGTGCCAGCAGTGAGGGGGTTGGCGAGCAGTACTTC	CASSEGVGEQYF
TRBD2	16	TRBV9	NA	TRBJ2-1	TGTGCCAGCAGCTTGGGGGGGACTAGCTCTTACAATGAGCAGTTCTTC	CASSLGGTSSYNEQFF
NA	16	TRBV10-3	NA	TRBJ2-3	TGTGCCATCAGTGAAGGGGACTTACCTCTATCAGATACGCAGTATTTT	CAISEGDLPLSDTQYF
TRBD1	15	TRBV2	NA	TRBJ2-1	TGTGCCAGCAGTGACCCTCCGACAGGGGAGAATGAGCAGTTCTTC	CASSDPPTGENEQFF
NA	16	TRBV11-2	NA	TRBJ2-7	TGTGCCAGCAGCTTAGCAGGGGTGGCCCCCTCCTACGAGCAGTACTTC	CASSLAGVAPSYEQYF
NA	13	TRBV15	NA	TRBJ1-1	TGTGCCACCAGCAGAGATCCGGGAGAAGGAGCTTTCTTT	CATSRDPGEGAFF
NA	16	TRBV10-3	NA	TRBJ2-3	TGTGCCATCAGTGAGTCTTTGACAGTCACCACAGATACGCAGTATTTT	CAISESLTVTTDTQYF
NA	16	TRBV4-3	NA	TRBJ2-7	TGCGCCAGCAGCCAAGGTTTGTCAGGGTCAGTCTACGAGCAGTACTTC	CASSQGLSGSVYEQYF
TRBD2	14	TRBV27	NA	TRBJ2-7	TGTGCCAGCAGTTCGCGAGCGGGAGAAGACGAGCAGTACTTC	CASSSRAGEDEQYF
TRBD1	14	TRBV4-1	NA	TRBJ2-5	TGCGCCAGCAGCCAAAACTACAGGGGGGAGACCCAGTACTTC	CASSQNYRGETQYF
TRBD1	17	TRBV5-4	few	TRBJ1-2	TGTGCCAGCAGCTTGCCCGGGGACAGAGCGGCTCACTATGGCTACACCTTC	CASSLPGDRAAHYGYTF
NA	12	TRBV28	NA	TRBJ2-2	TGTGCCAGCAGCCCAGGGCCCGGGGAGCTGTTTTTT	CASSPGPGELFF
NA	14	TRBV7-6	NA	TRBJ2-5	TGTGCCAGCAGCTTACAGGACAGCCAAGAGACCCAGTACTTC	CASSLQDSQETQYF
NA	14	TRBV28	NA	TRBJ1-1	TGTGCCAGCAGTTTTACATCGGTGAACACTGAAGCTTTCTTT	CASSFTSVNTEAFF
NA	17	TRBV9	NA	TRBJ2-1	TGTGCCAGCAGCGTAGGGGAGGGGGAGAATGTCTACAATGAGCAGTTCTTC	CASSVGEGENVYNEQFF
TRBD2	16	TRBV10-3	NA	TRBJ2-3	TGTGCCATCAGTGAGCTAGCGGGGGGGCTGACAGATACGCAGTATTTT	CAISELAGGLTDTQYF
NA	16	TRBV5-1	once	TRBJ2-7	TGCGCCAGCAGCTTGGCTTGGGTTTCGCCAACCTACGAGCAGTACTTC	CASSLAWVSPTYEQYF
TRBD1	16	TRBV18	NA	TRBJ2-2	TGTGCCAGCTCACCCTGGGACAGGGAAAACACCGGGGAGCTGTTTTTT	CASSPWDRENTGELFF
NA	14	TRBV28	NA	TRBJ2-7	TGTGCCAGCAGTTTAACAGGAGTCTCCTACGAGCAGTACTTC	CASSLTGVSYEQYF
NA	15	TRBV7-9	NA	TRBJ1-3	TGTGCCAGCAGCCCCACCGACAACTCTGGAAACACCATATATTTT	CASSPTDNSGNTIYF
TRBD1	13	TRBV6-5	NA	TRBJ2-4	TGTGCCAGCAGCCACAGGGGGGTCGGCATTCAGTACTTC	CASSHRGVGIQYF
NA	14	TRBV19	NA	TRBJ1-2	TGTGCCAGTAGTATTCCCGAGGGAATCTATGGCTACACCTTC	CASSIPEGIYGYTF
NA	13	TRBV5-6	NA	TRBJ2-7	TGTGCCAGCAGTACGGACACCTTCTACGAGCAGTACTTC	CASSTDTFYEQYF
NA	15	TRBV5-6	NA	TRBJ1-6	TGTGCCAGCAGCTTGAGTTGGTGGGACAATTCACCCCTCCACTTT	CASSLSWWDNSPLHF
TRBD2	18	TRBV19	NA	TRBJ2-1	TGTGCCAGTAGTATAGATCTACCGGGAGGGTACTCCTACAATGAGCAGTTCTTC	CASSIDLPGGYSYNEQFF
TRBD2	14	TRBV10-1	NA	TRBJ2-7	TGCGCCAGCAGTGAGTCCGGGACTAGTGGCGAGCAGTACTTC	CASSESGTSGEQYF
TRBD2	16	TRBV4-1	NA	TRBJ2-3	TGCGCCAGCAGCCAAGAAAAGCGGGGCAACCCAGATACGCAGTATTTT	CASSQEKRGNPDTQYF
NA	15	TRBV5-6	NA	TRBJ2-7	TGTGCCAGCAGCTTGGTGGCACAGGGCTCCTACGAGCAGTACTTC	CASSLVAQGSYEQYF
TRBD1	17	TRBV7-2	NA	TRBJ2-3	TGTGCCAGCAGCTTAGCTCTATCCAGGGGGACGTCAGATACGCAGTATTTT	CASSLALSRGTSDTQYF
TRBD2	22	TRBV5-1	once	TRBJ2-7	TGCGCCAGCAGCTCCAAACTTATCACGACTAGCGGGGTTTCTTCGAGCTCCTACGAGCAGTACTTC	CASSSKLITTSGVSSSSYEQYF
TRBD2	15	TRBV6-5	once	TRBJ2-7	TGTGCCAGCAGTTACGGGACTAGCGGACTATACGAGCAGTACTTC	CASSYGTSGLYEQYF
NA	14	TRBV30	NA	TRBJ2-3	TGTGCCTGGAGTGTAGTACCCCCGAAAGATACGCAGTATTTT	CAWSVVPPKDTQYF
NA	13	TRBV7-8	NA	TRBJ2-7	TGTGCCAGCAGCCCCAGCTTGGGGCACGAGCAGTACTTC	CASSPSLGHEQYF
TRBD1	15	TRBV27	NA	TRBJ1-5	TGTGCCAGCAGTTTATTTACAGGGGCCGTAGGGCCCCAGCATTTT	CASSLFTGAVGPQHF
NA	15	TRBV10-3	NA	TRBJ2-5	TGTGCCATCAGTGACCCCCTAGCGTACCAAGAGACCCAGTACTTC	CAISDPLAYQETQYF
TRBD1	16	TRBV27	NA	TRBJ2-7	TGTGCCAGCAGTTTGGTTTTGGGGACAGGGGCCTACGAGCAGTACTTC	CASSLVLGTGAYEQYF
NA	17	TRBV27	NA	TRBJ2-3	TGTGCCAGCAGCCCTCTGGCGAGGCAGCCTAGCACAGATACGCAGTATTTT	CASSPLARQPSTDTQYF
NA	14	TRBV30	once	TRBJ1-1	TGTGCCTGTCAACAGGGAAGCACGAACACTGAAGCTTTCTTT	CACQQGSTNTEAFF